Listed below are T cell receptor beta chains from one sample, sequenced in a study of T-cell reconstitution after alpha-beta-depleted transplantation in children. A single record per CDR3 protein comes from TCRdb applying MiXCR to the PCR reads. The data contain some 350,000 distinct CDR3 sequences, 10% of them singletons. Sequenced here: PBMCs from the stem cell graft donor, sampled from the stem cell graft. These receptors were taken from a human donor who donated a stem cell graft to a child with acute lymphoblastic leukemia. Each CDR3 is given with its conserved first and last residue. A D gene is named only where the DNA matches it firmly. Only some rows state a clone size, as once, few, many or a class for expanded clones.

abundance	v_gene	d_gene	j_gene	CDR3nt	CDR3aa
few	TRBV21-1	.	TRBJ2-3	TGTGCCAGCAGCCAATCGGGAGTAGCGGCAAATACGGATACGCAGTATTTT	CASSQSGVAANTDTQYF
.	TRBV12-3/TRBV12-4	TRBD2	TRBJ2-3	TGTGCCAGCAGTTTAGCCCTGACTAGCGGACGCACAGATACGCAGTATTTT	CASSLALTSGRTDTQYF
.	TRBV12-3/TRBV12-4	TRBD2	TRBJ2-1	TGTGCCAGCAGTGATAGCGGGAGTTACAATGAGCAGTTCTTC	CASSDSGSYNEQFF
many	TRBV24-1	.	TRBJ1-2	TGTGCCACCAGCTCAGGTTCGAGGGCTGGCTACACCTTC	CATSSGSRAGYTF
few	TRBV6-4	.	TRBJ1-5	TGTGCCAGCAGTGACTCGCTACGGGAGGATGACAATCAGCCCCAGCATTTT	CASSDSLREDDNQPQHF
.	TRBV5-1	.	TRBJ2-3	TGCGCCAGCAGCTTCCAAGGGGCCGGCACAGATACGCAGTATTTT	CASSFQGAGTDTQYF
.	TRBV4-3	.	TRBJ1-1	TGCGCCAGCAGCCAAGAGCGGCTTTTGGGAACTGAAGCTTTCTTT	CASSQERLLGTEAFF
once	TRBV5-4	.	TRBJ2-4	TGTGCCAGCAGCTTGAAGGACGGGGCCAAAAACATTCAGTACTTC	CASSLKDGAKNIQYF
.	TRBV12-3/TRBV12-4	TRBD2	TRBJ2-1	TGTGCCAGCAGTTCCACCGGGACTAGCGGGAGGGCTGAGCAGTTCTTC	CASSSTGTSGRAEQFF
few	TRBV5-5	.	TRBJ2-1	TGTGCCAGCAGCTGGGAGGTCAATGAGCAGTTCTTC	CASSWEVNEQFF
.	TRBV6-1	.	TRBJ1-2	TGTGCCACCTGGGAAATTATCTATGGCTACACCTTC	CATWEIIYGYTF
.	TRBV2	.	TRBJ2-5	TGTGCCAGCAGTGAAGGGCCAGGGGCCCAAGAGACCCAGTACTTC	CASSEGPGAQETQYF
.	TRBV4-1	.	TRBJ2-3	TGCGCCAGCAGCCAAGGACAGGCAGCATTACATAAGTATTTT	CASSQGQAALHKYF
.	TRBV21-1	.	TRBJ2-1	TGTGCCAGCAGCAAGCAGGAGAGACGTTCCAATGAGCAGTTCTTC	CASSKQERRSNEQFF
few	TRBV7-2	TRBD2	TRBJ2-7	TGTGCCAGCAGCTTAAAAACTAGCGGGAGACCCTACGAGCAGTACTTC	CASSLKTSGRPYEQYF
.	TRBV29-1	TRBD2	TRBJ2-2	TGCAGCGTTGGACGGGAGGGCTCACTCACCGGGGAGCTGTTTTTT	CSVGREGSLTGELFF
many	TRBV6-2/TRBV6-3	.	TRBJ2-5	TGTGCCAGCAGTCCCCTGGAGGGACAGAAGACCCAGTACTTC	CASSPLEGQKTQYF
.	TRBV6-1	.	TRBJ1-2	TGTGCCAGCAGGAGCGTCCCGAATTATGGCTACACCTTC	CASRSVPNYGYTF
.	TRBV7-8	.	TRBJ2-7	TGTGCCAGCAGCTTAGCTCGGTTTGGCAGCTCCTGCGAGCAGTACTTC	CASSLARFGSSCEQYF
few	TRBV20-1	.	TRBJ2-5	TGCAGTCGGGCGCGTGAGACCCAGTACTTC	CSRARETQYF
few	TRBV4-2	TRBD2	TRBJ2-7	TGTGCCAGCAGCCAAGATCCCGCTGCGGGAGGGTCCCCCTACGAGCAGTACTTC	CASSQDPAAGGSPYEQYF
few	TRBV5-6	TRBD1	TRBJ2-7	TGTGCCAGCAGCTTCGGGTTAGGGGGCAAGGGTTACGAGCAGTACTTC	CASSFGLGGKGYEQYF
many	TRBV20-1	TRBD2	TRBJ2-7	TGCAGTGCGGGTACCGGGACTAGCGTCACCTACGAGCAGTACTTC	CSAGTGTSVTYEQYF
few	TRBV6-1	TRBD1	TRBJ1-3	TGTGCCAGCAGTACCAGGGGGACCGCTCGAGGAGGAAACACCATATATTTT	CASSTRGTARGGNTIYF
.	TRBV12-3/TRBV12-4	.	TRBJ1-5	TGTGCCAGCAGTTTCAAGGGGGATCAGCCCCAGCATTTT	CASSFKGDQPQHF
few	TRBV7-7	.	TRBJ2-5	TGTGCTAGCAGCGCCGCGGAGATCCAAGAGACCCAGTACTTC	CASSAAEIQETQYF
few	TRBV5-1	TRBD1	TRBJ1-1	TGCGCCAGCAGCTGGGGGGACAGGGCAAACACTGAAGCTTTCTTT	CASSWGDRANTEAFF
many	TRBV4-2	.	TRBJ1-1	TGTGCCAGCAGCCAAGCCCCCGGGACGGCGTATGTAGGCACTGAAGCTTTCTTT	CASSQAPGTAYVGTEAFF